This T cell receptor beta chain was profiled in a study of blood T cell repertoires in COVID-19. TCRdb's copy holds only in-frame clones and misses some; the assay was immunoSEQ multiplex PCR. The sample lists hundreds of thousands of clones; around 87% were seen once. Germline V gives CDR1 GTSNPN, CDR2 SVGIG (reference sequence). The ends were cut back, 1 base at V and 7 bases at J, with 11 bases in the middle. The CDR3 loop spans 13 amino acids. The TCR originated in a middle-aged woman who had recovered from COVID-19. V usage is TRBV30 and J usage is TRBJ1-5, with D possibly TRBD1 on 5 matching bases. Material: peripheral blood. The CDR3 here is CAWSAGLRQPQHF. The DNA of the CDR3 is TGTGCCTGGAGTGCAGGGCTCAGGCAGCCCCAGCATTTT.